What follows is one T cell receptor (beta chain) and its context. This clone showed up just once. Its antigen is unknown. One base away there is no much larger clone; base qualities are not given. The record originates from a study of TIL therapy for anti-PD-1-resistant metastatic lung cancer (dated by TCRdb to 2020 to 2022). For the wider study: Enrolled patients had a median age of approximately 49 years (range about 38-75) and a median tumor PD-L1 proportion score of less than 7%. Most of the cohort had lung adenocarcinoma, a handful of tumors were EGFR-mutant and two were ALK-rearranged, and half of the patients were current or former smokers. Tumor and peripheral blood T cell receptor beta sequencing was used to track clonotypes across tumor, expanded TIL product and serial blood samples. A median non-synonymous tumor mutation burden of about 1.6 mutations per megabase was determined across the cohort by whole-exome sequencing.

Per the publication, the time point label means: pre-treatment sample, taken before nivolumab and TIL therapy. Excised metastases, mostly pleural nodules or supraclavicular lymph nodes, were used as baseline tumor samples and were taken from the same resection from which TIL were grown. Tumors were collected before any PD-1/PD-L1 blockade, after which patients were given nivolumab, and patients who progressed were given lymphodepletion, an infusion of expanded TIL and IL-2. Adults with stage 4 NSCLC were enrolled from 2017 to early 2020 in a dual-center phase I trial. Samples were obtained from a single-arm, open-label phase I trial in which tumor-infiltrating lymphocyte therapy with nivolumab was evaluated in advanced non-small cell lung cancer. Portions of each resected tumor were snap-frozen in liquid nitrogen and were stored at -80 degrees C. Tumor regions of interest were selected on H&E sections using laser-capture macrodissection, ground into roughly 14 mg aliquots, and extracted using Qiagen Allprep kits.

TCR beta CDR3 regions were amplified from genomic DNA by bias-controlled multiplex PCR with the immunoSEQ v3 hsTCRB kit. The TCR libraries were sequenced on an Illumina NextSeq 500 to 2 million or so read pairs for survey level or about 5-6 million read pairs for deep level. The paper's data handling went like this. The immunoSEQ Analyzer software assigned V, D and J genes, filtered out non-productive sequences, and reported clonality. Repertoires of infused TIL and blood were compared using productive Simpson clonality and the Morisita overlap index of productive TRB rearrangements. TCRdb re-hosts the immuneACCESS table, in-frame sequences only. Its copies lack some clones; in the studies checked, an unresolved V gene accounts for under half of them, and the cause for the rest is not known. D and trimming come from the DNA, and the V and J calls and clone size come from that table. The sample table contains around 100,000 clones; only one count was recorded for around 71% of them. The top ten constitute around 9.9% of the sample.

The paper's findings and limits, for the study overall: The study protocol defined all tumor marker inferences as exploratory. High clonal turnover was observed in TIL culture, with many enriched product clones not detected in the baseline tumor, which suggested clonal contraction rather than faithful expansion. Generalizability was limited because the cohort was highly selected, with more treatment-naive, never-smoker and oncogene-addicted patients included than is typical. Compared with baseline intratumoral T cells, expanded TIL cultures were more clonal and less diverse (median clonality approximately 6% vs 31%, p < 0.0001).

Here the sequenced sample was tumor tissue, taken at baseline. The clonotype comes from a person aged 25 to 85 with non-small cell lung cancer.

CDR3 reads: CASSLLQDNSGANVLTF. The bases are TGTGCCAGCAGCCTGTTACAGGATAACTCTGGGGCCAACGTCCTGACTTTC. The V and J segments used are TRBV5-8 and TRBJ2-6; perhaps TRBD1 is the D gene, with 5 bases matching. CDR3 length: 17 amino acids, cysteine to phenylalanine. Just CDR3 DNA is preserved here, 51 bases in frame from base 1. CDR1 SGHTS and CDR2 YDEGEE were looked up in the germline V gene. Trimming removed 4 bases from V and 0 bases from J, leaving 14 bases between the germline ends.